This TCR beta chain was sequenced in a study of T cell responses to AZD1222 COVID-19 vaccine. Method: immunoSEQ multiplex PCR; TCRdb's copy keeps in-frame clones and lacks some. The repertoire holds 150,000 or so clones, with 90% to 95% as singletons. CDR3 size: 14 residues. Germline-derived CDR1 and CDR2 are LNHDA and SQIVND (reference sequence). Trimming left V 3 bases short and J 1 base short, with 10 bases between. This sample comprised peripheral blood, obtained on day 0 of AZD1222 vaccination. This TCR came from an adult in good health. V is TRBV19 and J is TRBJ2-7; D uncertain. DNA of the CDR3: TGTGCCAGTAGTATGGCAGGAAGGTCCTACGAGCAGTACTTC. It yields the protein CASSMAGRSYEQYF. The entire variable domain, with the rest obtained from reference TRBV19 and TRBJ2-7, is as follows: DGGITQSPKYLFRKEGQNVTLSCEQNLNHDAMYWYRQDPGQGLRLIYYSQIVNDFQKGDIAEGYSVSREKKESFPLTVTSAQKNPTAFYLCASSMAGRSYEQYFGPGTRLTVT.